This T cell receptor (beta chain) emerged from a study of T cell responses to AZD1222 COVID-19 vaccine listed by TCRdb under 2021. With regard to the full study: A total of about 250 trial participants underwent TCR sequencing, of whom about 210 had received two doses of AZD1222 and roughly 26 had received two doses of the MenACWY control vaccine. Trial participants were enrolled by age into subgroups of 18-55, 56-69 and 70-plus years, and around 140, 26 and 57 TCR-sequenced participants, respectively, were included in these subgroups. Study-wide conclusions, independent of this receptor: A significant rise in spike-specific TCR breadth and depth was observed after two AZD1222 doses relative to day 0 and relative to MenACWY recipients. Conclusions about previously exposed vaccinees are limited because only six or seven AZD1222 recipients were SARS-CoV-2 seropositive at baseline. The vaccine-associated CD4 TCRs covered the entire spike protein, and the dominant responses fell in regions 160-218 and 743-854. Nearly half of unique spike-specific TCRs reportedly recognized epitopes outside regions mutated in the B.1.351 and B.1.1.7 variants. Because no day 14 peak-response samples were available, the repertoires could be characterized only after the peak T cell response. Most participants were white British and females outnumbered males, and the authors suggested that clonal diversity may have been underestimated. The 56-69-year group was small, and its depth increase did not reach significance, likely because of low power.

This clone has a single count. No antigen is known for it. Per-base quality was not reported, and no clone a single base away is much larger than it. The CDR3 regions of human TCRbeta chains were analyzed by immunosequencing. In the authors' own workflow: TCRs in the repertoires were compared against a reference library of SARS-CoV-2-specific TCRs that had been generated with the MIRA antigen-specificity platform. Breadth was defined as the fraction of unique TCRs that were SARS-CoV-2-associated. Depth was defined as the fraction of total T cells that were SARS-CoV-2-associated. Using the MIRA data, each spike-specific TCR was mapped to the spike region that the TCR reacts to and placed in a CD4 or CD8 class. Log10-transformed breadth and depth values were compared by one-way ANOVA with Sidak's multiple comparisons tests. Drawn from immuneACCESS, this table holds only the in-frame rearrangements with V and J called that TCRdb kept. Clones are partly lost; checked studies trace under half to an unresolved V gene and leave the rest unexplained. The V and J calls and clone size were taken over from that table, and D and trimming were inferred from the DNA. The sample table lists tens of thousands of clones, more than 60% of them with a count of one. About 20% of the sample rests with the top ten.

Reading the label with the study, this specimen's time point is: baseline before first vaccination. The intended sense of this specimen's treatment or condition label: meningococcal conjugate vaccine given as trial control. Vaccinee samples came from UK trials COV001 and COV002, including a single-blind randomized controlled phase 2/3 trial of AZD1222 (ChAdOx1 nCoV-19) in healthy adults. Trial participant PBMC samples were collected at day 0 and day 28 after the second dose for TCRbeta chain sequencing. V loses 3 bases at its end and J loses 6 bases; junction bases beyond the gene matches: 1. CDR1 and CDR2, looked up from the germline V gene (reference sequence), are SEHNR and FQNEAQ. Measured from the cysteine to the phenylalanine, the CDR3 is 15 residues long. CDR3 DNA only is kept here, 45 bases in frame from base 1.

This sequence originates from an adult in good health. The specimen comprised peripheral blood, sampled on day 0 of MenACWY control vaccination. The receptor chain draws on TRBV7-9 and TRBJ1-6; TRBD1 fits 11 bases in the junction. The CDR3 region reads CASSLGQGGNSPLHF. The nucleotide sequence is TGTGCCAGCAGCTTGGGACAGGGGGGTAATTCACCCCTCCACTTT.